The 24 T cell receptor beta chains below were found in one sample sequenced in a study of vaccination effects on CD4 cells after COVID-19. The antigens for these receptors are not known. Method: immunoSEQ multiplex PCR; TCRdb's copy keeps in-frame clones and lacks some. Of roughly 70,000 clones in the sample, 76% were seen once. Ahead of sequencing, the ViraFEST assay grew antigen-specific CD4+ T cells using viral peptide pools. With roughly 10 days of culture completed, CD4+ T cells were isolated. Either the BNT162b2 or mRNA-1273 vaccine was given to participants in two doses. The sequences come from CD4+ T cells from PBMCs cultured with HCoV-OC43 spike peptides, collected after COVID-19 vaccination. Specified subset: HCoV-OC43 spike overlapping peptide pool stimulation. Every receptor here comes from a human donor who received a COVID-19 vaccine.

The V call is TRBV10-3, the J call TRBJ1-2, with D uncertain. Germline V gene sequence: CDR1 ENHRY, CDR2 SYGVKD. This CDR3 spans 13 amino acids. The V end was cut by 8 bases, the J end by 6 bases, with 16 bases between. The CDR3 protein is CAISRGGYDGYTF. The CDR3 region has the DNA TGTGCCATCTCTCGGGGAGGGTATGATGGCTACACCTTC.

In the case of this clone: Other DNA sequences in this specimen translate into the identical CDR3. This chain connects TRBV7-2 to TRBJ1-1; D uncertain. The V and J ends lost 5 bases and 1 base respectively, with 8 bases between them. The CDR3 is 13 residues long. Germline V CDR1 and CDR2: SGHTA, FQGNSA. CDR3 in amino acids: CASSLGRNTEAFF. The DNA for the CDR3 is TGTGCCAGCAGCCTCGGACGGAACACTGAAGCTTTCTTT.

CDR3 sequence (DNA): TGCGCCAGCAGCCACCCTATAGCGGGGGGCCTCAATGAGCAGTTCTTC. Its protein is CASSHPIAGGLNEQFF. The chain carries TRBV4-1 and TRBJ2-1; 10 nucleotides line up with TRBD2. CDR1 and CDR2 from the germline V gene are MGHRA and YSYEKL. This CDR3 contains 16 residues. V was clipped by 3 bases and J by 6 bases; unmatched bases: 8.

The chain uses TRBV5-1 and TRBJ1-1; D ambiguous. The CDR3 consists of 13 residues. Germline values: CDR1 SGHRS, CDR2 YFSETQ. V was pared by 2 bases and J by 1 base, with 6 bases between. For the CDR3, the DNA is TGCGCCAGCAGCTTAGATCAGAACACTGAAGCTTTCTTT. Protein: CASSLDQNTEAFF.

This chain connects TRBV18 to TRBJ2-5, with D perhaps matching TRBD1 or TRBD2 (5 bases each). Germline CDR1 is KGHSH and CDR2 is LQKENI. This CDR3 region has 16 residues. Deletions cut 3 bases from V and 5 bases from J, with 19 bases between. CDR3 in DNA: TGTGCCAGCTCACCGGTTACTGGGGGAACTAGGGAGACCCAGTACTTC. Its translation: CASSPVTGGTRETQYF. The variable domain in full, with the rest retrieved from reference TRBV18 and TRBJ2-5, is NAGVMQNPRHLVRRRGQEARLRCSPMKGHSHVYWYRQLPEEGLKFMVYLQKENIIDESGMPKERFSAEFPKEGPSILRIQQVVRGDSAAYFCASSPVTGGTRETQYFGPGTRLLVL.

The V gene is TRBV2, the J gene TRBJ2-7, with TRBD1 identical over 8 bases. Germline assignment: CDR1 SNHLY and CDR2 FYNNEI. Trimming cost V 5 bases and J 6 bases; bases outside gene matches: 6. The CDR3 runs to 13 residues. CDR3 loop: CASSWAGGIEQYV. The CDR3 DNA reads TGTGCCAGCAGTTGGGCAGGGGGCATCGAGCAGTACGTC.

The gene calls are TRBV28 and TRBJ1-4; D is unresolved. The V end lost 2 bases, the J end lost 4 bases, and 8 bases lay between the germline ends. The CDR3 runs to 14 residues. Germline lookup yields CDR1 MDHEN and CDR2 SYDVKM. CDR3 coding DNA: TGTGCCAGCAGTTTAGGCAACCTTAATGAAAAACTGTTTTTT. Protein product: CASSLGNLNEKLFF. Together with reference TRBV28 and TRBJ1-4, the CDR3 gives the full variable domain: DVKVTQSSRYLVKRTGEKVFLECVQDMDHENMFWYRQDPGLGLRLIYFSYDVKMKEKGDIPEGYSVSREKKERFSLILESASTNQTSMYLCASSLGNLNEKLFFGSGTQLSVL.

The chain is built from TRBV7-2 and TRBJ1-2; a possible D gene is TRBD1 (6 bases). There are 13 residues in the CDR3. CDR1 and CDR2 (germline): SGHTA, FQGNSA. The ends were cut back, 5 bases at V and 3 bases at J, with 10 bases in the middle. CDR3 DNA sequence: TGTGCCAGCAGCCTAAGGGGGGACTATGGCTACACCTTC. As protein: CASSLRGDYGYTF. Using reference TRBV7-2 and TRBJ1-2 for the parts outside the CDR3, the full variable domain is GAGVSQSPSNKVTEKGKDVELRCDPISGHTALYWYRQSLGQGLEFLIYFQGNSAPDKSGLPSDRFSAERTGGSVSTLTIQRTQQEDSAVYLCASSLRGDYGYTFGSGTRLTVV.

The chain is built from TRBV28 and TRBJ2-7; D is uncertain. V shed 2 bases and J shed 1 base, with 9 bases lying between them. The CDR3 is 14 residues long. CDR1 MDHEN and CDR2 SYDVKM come from the germline V gene. CDR3 DNA sequence: TGTGCCAGCAGTTTAGGGCGTCGGTCCTACGAGCAGTACGTC. Protein sequence: CASSLGRRSYEQYV.

J is TRBJ2-5 and V is TRBV4-1; D is unresolved. The CDR3 contains 12 residues. CDR1 and CDR2 (germline): MGHRA, YSYEKL. V lost 4 bases and J lost 7, with 10 bases in between. As DNA, the CDR3 is TGCGCCAGCAGCCCCTTGTTGGGGACCCAGTACTTC. Its protein product is CASSPLLGTQYF.

The chain links TRBV19 to TRBJ2-5; 12 bases match TRBD2. The CDR3 contains 17 residues. Per the germline V gene, CDR1 is LNHDA and CDR2 is SQIVND (reference sequence). With V trimmed by 7 bases and J by 2 bases, 11 bases remained unmatched. The CDR3 loop is CASKPTGLAGGQETQYF. The CDR3 DNA follows: TGTGCCAGTAAACCTACAGGGCTAGCGGGGGGGCAAGAGACCCAGTACTTC.

The chain recombines TRBV7-8 with TRBJ1-2, with TRBD1 matching 8 bases. J was trimmed by 6 bases and V by 5 bases; bases with no gene match: 5. Germline CDR1 and CDR2: SGHVS and FQNEAQ. This CDR3 region has 13 residues. CDR3 residues: CASSGTGLDGYTF. The CDR3 bases are TGTGCCAGCAGCGGGACAGGACTCGATGGCTACACCTTC.

V gene TRBV19 combines with J gene TRBJ1-1; 9 positions match TRBD1. The CDR3 runs 15 residues. Germline V gene sequence: CDR1 LNHDA, CDR2 SQIVND (reference sequence). V lost 5 bases to trimming and J lost 2 bases; unmatched junction nucleotides: 6. The CDR3 bases are TGTGCCAGTAGTCCCCGGGACAGGGTAAACACTGAAGCTTTCTTT. Protein product: CASSPRDRVNTEAFF.

V gene TRBV6-5 combines with J gene TRBJ2-3, with 9 bases fitting TRBD1. Germline V lookup: CDR1 MNHEY, CDR2 SVGAGI. Losses at the gene ends were 8 bases for V and 0 bases for J; bases not matched to a gene: 6. This CDR3 spans 15 amino acids. DNA for the CDR3: TGTGCCAGCTCGGGACAGGGAGGGAGCACAGATACGCAGTATTTT. Its protein is CASSGQGGSTDTQYF.

V gene TRBV10-1 combines with J gene TRBJ2-1; 7 bases line up with TRBD1. Unmatched junction bases numbered 10, after V lost 5 bases and J lost 9 bases. The CDR3 loop spans 14 amino acids. In germline, CDR1 is WNHNN, CDR2 SYGVQD (reference sequence). The CDR3 loop is CASSRGQVESEQFF. The CDR3 bases are TGCGCCAGCAGTCGCGGACAGGTGGAGAGTGAGCAGTTCTTC.

The J gene is TRBJ1-2, the V gene TRBV30; perhaps TRBD1 as D (5 bases). Trimming stripped 1 base from V and 5 bases from J, with 8 bases between. The CDR3 has 12 amino acids. Per the germline V gene, CDR1 is GTSNPN and CDR2 is SVGIG (reference sequence). CDR3 in DNA: TGTGCCTGGAGTGCCAGGGTGTATGGCTACACCTTC. It specifies CAWSARVYGYTF.

The rearrangement links TRBV2 to TRBJ2-1; 9 nucleotides line up with TRBD2. The ends lost 5 bases at V and 3 bases at J; junction bases unmatched: 5. Looked up from germline, CDR1 is SNHLY and CDR2 is FYNNEI. This CDR3 contains 15 residues. CDR3 region: CASSRGAGGYNEQFF. DNA for the CDR3: TGTGCCAGCAGTAGGGGAGCGGGGGGCTACAATGAGCAGTTCTTC.

The V call is TRBV5-1, the J call TRBJ2-2; no reliable D call. The germline V gene encodes CDR1 SGHRS and CDR2 YFSETQ. The V end lost 4 bases, the J end lost 0 bases, and 10 bases lay between the germline ends. This CDR3 comprises 15 residues. Written as DNA, the CDR3 is TGCGCCAGCAGCGTAAGGGCCTCGAACACCGGGGAGCTGTTTTTT. Translating gives CASSVRASNTGELFF. Complete variable domain (other parts from reference TRBV5-1 and TRBJ2-2): KAGVTQTPRYLIKTRGQQVTLSCSPISGHRSVSWYQQTPGQGLQFLFEYFSETQRNKGNFPGRFSGRQFSNSRSEMNVSTLELGDSALYLCASSVRASNTGELFFGEGSRLTVL.

The rearrangement links TRBV6-2 or TRBV6-3 to TRBJ2-1; TRBD1 is a possible D gene (8 bases). Trimming left V 4 bases short and J 6 bases short, with 19 bases between. The CDR3 extends over 16 amino acids. In germline, CDR1 is MNHEY, CDR2 SVGEGT. The CDR3 nucleotides are TGTGCCAGCAGTTCCCCAGCGACAGGGGAGGGCAATGAGCAGTTCTTC. Its protein product is CASSSPATGEGNEQFF.

The CDR3 bases are TGTGCCAGCAACGCAGCTATGGAAATACAGGGGGACGGGGAGCTGTTTTTT. Residues: CASNAAMEIQGDGELFF. The chain employs TRBV11-3 and TRBJ2-2; 8 bases line up with TRBD1. V trimming: 7 bases; J trimming: 7 bases; junction bases outside the gene matches: 17. This CDR3 is 17 amino acids long. Germline V gene sequence: CDR1 SGHNT, CDR2 YENEEA.

The rearrangement links TRBV5-1 to TRBJ2-7, with D possibly matching TRBD2 (5 bases). Germline CDR1 SGHRS, CDR2 YFSETQ. Trimming pared 4 bases from V and 2 bases from J, leaving 10 bases between. This CDR3 has 13 amino acids. CDR3 loop: CASSRGQAYEQYV. In DNA form, the CDR3 reads TGCGCCAGCAGCAGAGGGCAGGCCTACGAGCAGTACGTC.

CDR3 sequence reads: CASSPAGGRETQYF. In DNA, the CDR3 is TGTGCCAGCAGCCCTGCTGGCGGGAGGGAGACCCAGTACTTC. The chain couples TRBV7-2 to TRBJ2-5, with 8 bases identical to TRBD2. CDR3 size: 14 residues. The germline gives CDR1 SGHTA, CDR2 FQGNSA. V lost 5 bases, J lost 5 bases, and 7 bases stayed unmatched.

This chain uses TRBV2 with TRBJ2-7; D might be TRBD1 or TRBD2, each matching 5 bases. The germline V and J ends were trimmed by 4 bases and 0 bases, with 13 bases remaining between them. The CDR3 spans 15 residues. From germline, CDR1 is SNHLY and CDR2 FYNNEI. The CDR3 DNA follows: TGTGCCAGCAGTGCGACCGGGACGACCTCCTACGAGCAGTACGTC. It specifies CASSATGTTSYEQYV.

In this sample, this clone turned up a few times. This rearrangement joins TRBV28 to TRBJ1-6; a weak D match, TRBD1 (5 bases). Germline V gene data show CDR1 as MDHEN and CDR2 as SYDVKM. Deletions cut 2 bases from V and 4 bases from J, with 15 bases between. There are 17 residues in the CDR3. The CDR3 nucleotides read TGTGCCAGCAGTTTAACGGCAGGGCGAAGGTATAATTCACCCCTCCACTTT. The encoded protein is CASSLTAGRRYNSPLHF.